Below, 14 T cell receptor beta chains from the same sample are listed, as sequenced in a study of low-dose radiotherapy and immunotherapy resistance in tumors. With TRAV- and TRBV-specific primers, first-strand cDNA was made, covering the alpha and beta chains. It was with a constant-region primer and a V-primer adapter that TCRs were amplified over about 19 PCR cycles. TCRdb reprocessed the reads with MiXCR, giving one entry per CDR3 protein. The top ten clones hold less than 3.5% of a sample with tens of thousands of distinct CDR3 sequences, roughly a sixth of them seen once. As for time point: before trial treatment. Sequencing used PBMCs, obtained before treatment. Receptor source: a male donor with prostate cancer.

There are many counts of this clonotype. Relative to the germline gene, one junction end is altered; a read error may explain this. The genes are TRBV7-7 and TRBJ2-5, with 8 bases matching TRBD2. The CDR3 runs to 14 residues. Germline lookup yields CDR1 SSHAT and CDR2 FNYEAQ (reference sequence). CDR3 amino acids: CASSNSIAGGTQYF. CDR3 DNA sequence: TGTGCTAGCAGCAACTCCATTGCGGGGGGGACCCAGTACTTC.

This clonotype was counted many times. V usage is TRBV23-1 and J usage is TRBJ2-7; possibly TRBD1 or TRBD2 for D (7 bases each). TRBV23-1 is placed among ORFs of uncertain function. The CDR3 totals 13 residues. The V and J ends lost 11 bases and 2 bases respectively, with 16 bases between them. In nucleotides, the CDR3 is TGCGCCCCCCAGGGGGGGGTGACCTACGAGCAGTACTTC. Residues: CAPQGGVTYEQYF.

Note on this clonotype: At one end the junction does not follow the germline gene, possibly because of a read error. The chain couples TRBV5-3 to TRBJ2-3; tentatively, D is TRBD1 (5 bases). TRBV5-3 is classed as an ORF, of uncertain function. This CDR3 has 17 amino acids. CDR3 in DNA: TGCGCCAGCAGCTTAGGGGTTTCGCGGACAATCTCAGATACGCAGTATTTT. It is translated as CASSLGVSRTISDTQYF.

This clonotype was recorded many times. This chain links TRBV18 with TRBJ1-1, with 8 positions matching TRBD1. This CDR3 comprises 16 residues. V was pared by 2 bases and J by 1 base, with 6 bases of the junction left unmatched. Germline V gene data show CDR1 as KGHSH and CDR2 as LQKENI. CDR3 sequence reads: CASSPAGTGSNTEAFF. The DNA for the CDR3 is TGTGCCAGCTCACCAGCGGGGACAGGATCGAACACTGAAGCTTTCTTT.

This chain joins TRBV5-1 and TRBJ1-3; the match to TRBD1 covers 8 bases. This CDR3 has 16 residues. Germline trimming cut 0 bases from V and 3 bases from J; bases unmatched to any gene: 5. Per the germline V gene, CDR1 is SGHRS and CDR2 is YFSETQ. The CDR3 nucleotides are TGCGCCAGCAGCTTGGCCCCAGGGGGCGGTGGAAACACCATATATTTT. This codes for CASSLAPGGGGNTIYF.

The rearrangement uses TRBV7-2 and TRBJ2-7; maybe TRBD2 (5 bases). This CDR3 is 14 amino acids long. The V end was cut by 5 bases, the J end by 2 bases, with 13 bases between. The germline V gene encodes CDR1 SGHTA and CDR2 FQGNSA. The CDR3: CASSPTLVTYEQYF. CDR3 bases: TGTGCCAGCAGCCCCACACTAGTAACCTACGAGCAGTACTTC.

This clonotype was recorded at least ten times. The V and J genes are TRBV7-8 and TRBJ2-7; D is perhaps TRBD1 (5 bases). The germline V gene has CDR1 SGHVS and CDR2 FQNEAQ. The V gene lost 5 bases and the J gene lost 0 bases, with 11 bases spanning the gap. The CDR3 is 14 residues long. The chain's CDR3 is CASSPGAVSYEQYF. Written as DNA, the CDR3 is TGTGCCAGCAGCCCTGGGGCGGTCTCCTACGAGCAGTACTTC.

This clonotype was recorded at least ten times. CDR3 in DNA: TGTGCCAGTCAGCAGGGGCGCTCTGGAAACACCATATATTTT. Protein product: CASQQGRSGNTIYF. This sequence joins TRBV19 and TRBJ1-3, with D possibly matching TRBD1 (6 bases). Germline V gene data show CDR1 as LNHDA and CDR2 as SQIVND (reference sequence). The germline V and J ends were trimmed by 8 bases and 0 bases, with 11 bases remaining between them. The CDR3 spans 14 residues.

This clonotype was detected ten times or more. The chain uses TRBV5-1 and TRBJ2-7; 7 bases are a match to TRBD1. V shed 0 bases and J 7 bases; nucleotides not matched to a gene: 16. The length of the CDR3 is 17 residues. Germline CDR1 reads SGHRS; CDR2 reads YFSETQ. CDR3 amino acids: CASSLDRQGSATWEQYF. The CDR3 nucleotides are TGCGCCAGCAGCTTGGACAGACAGGGAAGTGCTACTTGGGAGCAGTACTTC.

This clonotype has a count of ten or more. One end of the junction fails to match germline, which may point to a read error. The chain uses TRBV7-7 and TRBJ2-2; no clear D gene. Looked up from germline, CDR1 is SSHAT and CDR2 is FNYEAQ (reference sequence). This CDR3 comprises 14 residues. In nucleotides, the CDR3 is TGTGCTAGCAGCTTAAACCCCGGGTCCGGGGAGCTGTTTTTT. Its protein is CASSLNPGSGELFF.

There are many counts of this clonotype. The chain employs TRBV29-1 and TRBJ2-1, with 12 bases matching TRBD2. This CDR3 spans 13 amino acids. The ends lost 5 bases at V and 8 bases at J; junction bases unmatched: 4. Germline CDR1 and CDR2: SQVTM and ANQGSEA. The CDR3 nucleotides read TGCAGCGTTCTAGCGGGGGGGGACTATGAGCAGTTCTTC. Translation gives CSVLAGGDYEQFF.

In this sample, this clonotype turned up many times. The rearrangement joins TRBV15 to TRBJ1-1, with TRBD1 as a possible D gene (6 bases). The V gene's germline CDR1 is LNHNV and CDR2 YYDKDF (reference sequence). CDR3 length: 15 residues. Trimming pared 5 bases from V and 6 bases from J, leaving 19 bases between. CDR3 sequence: CATSSEPQGSSEAFF. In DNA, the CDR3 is TGTGCCACCAGCTCGGAACCACAGGGTTCTTCTGAAGCTTTCTTT. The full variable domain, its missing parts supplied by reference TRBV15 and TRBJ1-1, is DAMVIQNPRYQVTQFGKPVTLSCSQTLNHNVMYWYQQKSSQAPKLLFHYYDKDFNNEADTPDNFQSRRPNTSFCFLDIRSPGLGDTAMYLCATSSEPQGSSEAFFGQGTRLTVV.

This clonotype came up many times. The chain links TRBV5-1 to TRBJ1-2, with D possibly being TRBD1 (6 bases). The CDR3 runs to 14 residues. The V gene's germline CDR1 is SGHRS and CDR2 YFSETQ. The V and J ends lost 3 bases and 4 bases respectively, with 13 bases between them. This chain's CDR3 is CASSYGQSIYGYTF. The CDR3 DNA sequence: TGCGCCAGCAGCTACGGACAGAGTATCTATGGCTACACCTTC.

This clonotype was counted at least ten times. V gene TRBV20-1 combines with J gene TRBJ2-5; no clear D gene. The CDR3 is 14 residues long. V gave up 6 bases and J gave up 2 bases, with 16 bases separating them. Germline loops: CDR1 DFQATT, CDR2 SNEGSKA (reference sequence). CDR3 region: CSAHSLTKQETQYF. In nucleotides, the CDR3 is TGCAGTGCCCATTCCCTAACTAAACAAGAGACCCAGTACTTC.